What follows are 27 T cell receptor beta chains derived from one specimen sequenced in a study of cytomegalovirus exposure and HLA in healthy donors. It was with 60 Vbeta and 13 Jbeta primers that the PCR ran. Profiled with immunoSEQ multiplex PCR; TCRdb holds only in-frame clones, not every one. The table records 100,000 to 150,000 clones, around 80% of them present only once. Sequencing was carried out using PBMCs. Every receptor here comes from a woman in her 30s in good health and CMV-seronegative.

V usage is TRBV27 and J usage is TRBJ1-1; perhaps TRBD1 as D (6 bases). CDR1 is MNHEY, CDR2 SMNVEV, per germline (reference sequence). CDR3 length: 13 amino acids. V was shortened by 6 bases and J by 3 bases, with 11 bases between the two germline ends. The CDR3 region is CASRGGRDTEAFF. The CDR3 DNA sequence: TGTGCCAGCAGGGGGGGGCGGGACACTGAAGCTTTCTTT.

The chain carries TRBV5-1 and TRBJ2-3; 7 bases are shared with TRBD2. Losses at the gene ends were 0 bases for V and 4 bases for J; bases not matched to a gene: 5. Germline V lookup: CDR1 SGHRS, CDR2 YFSETQ. CDR3 length: 15 residues. The CDR3 protein is CASSLATSYADTQYF. CDR3 coding DNA: TGCGCCAGCAGCTTGGCGACTAGCTACGCAGATACGCAGTATTTT.

This clone appeared a few times. This chain connects TRBV18 to TRBJ1-1; D ambiguous. V was shortened by 1 base and J by 2 bases, with 5 bases between the two germline ends. CDR1 is KGHSH and CDR2 is LQKENI in the germline V gene. CDR3 length: 13 residues. CDR3 region: CASSPLENTEAFF. CDR3 coding DNA: TGTGCCAGCTCACCACTAGAAAACACTGAAGCTTTCTTT.

This chain joins TRBV15 and TRBJ1-5, with unresolved D. CDR3 length: 17 amino acids. V gave up 0 bases and J gave up 1 base, with 13 bases separating them. The germline gives CDR1 LNHNV, CDR2 YYDKDF (reference sequence). The CDR3 is CATSRDLGSNSNQPQHF. CDR3 in DNA: TGTGCCACCAGCAGAGATCTGGGGAGTAACAGCAATCAGCCCCAGCATTTT.

V gene TRBV7-8 combines with J gene TRBJ2-1, with D hard to call. V lost 1 base, J lost 5 bases, and 6 bases lay in between. This CDR3 is 13 amino acids long. The germline gives CDR1 SGHVS, CDR2 FQNEAQ. The CDR3 reads CASSLDYNNEQFF. In nucleotides, the CDR3 is TGTGCCAGCAGCTTAGACTACAACAATGAGCAGTTCTTC.

The genes are TRBV7-8 and TRBJ1-1, with no clear D. Germline CDR1 SGHVS, CDR2 FQNEAQ. Deletions cut 2 bases from V and 0 bases from J, with 13 bases between. CDR3 length: 16 residues. The CDR3 protein is CASSLYEGFLNTEAFF. In nucleotides, the CDR3 is TGTGCCAGCAGCTTATATGAGGGATTCTTGAACACTGAAGCTTTCTTT.

The V and J genes are TRBV6-5 and TRBJ2-7, with 8 positions matching TRBD1. This CDR3 region has 15 residues. In germline, CDR1 is MNHEY, CDR2 SVGAGI. Unmatched junction bases numbered 14, after V lost 8 bases and J lost 5 bases. The CDR3 protein is CASGTSRTGWDEQYF. As DNA, the CDR3 is TGTGCCAGCGGAACCTCACGGACAGGGTGGGACGAGCAGTACTTC.

The rearrangement joins TRBV19 to TRBJ1-2; maybe TRBD1 (6 bases). The CDR3 has 13 amino acids. The V gene's germline CDR1 is LNHDA and CDR2 SQIVND (reference sequence). V lost 5 bases to trimming and J lost 7 bases, with 14 bases between them. This chain's CDR3 is CASSGTGRSGYTF. The CDR3, as DNA: TGTGCCAGTAGTGGAACAGGGCGGAGTGGCTACACCTTC.

The V call is TRBV2, the J call TRBJ1-1; D is perhaps TRBD1 (6 bases). Germline V CDR1 and CDR2: SNHLY, FYNNEI. Trimming removed 7 bases at V and 1 base at J, with 13 bases between. The CDR3 loop spans 14 amino acids. The CDR3, as DNA: TGTGCCAGCACCAGGGACACACGGAACACTGAAGCTTTCTTT. The encoded protein is CASTRDTRNTEAFF.

This chain links TRBV11-3 with TRBJ1-2; 8 bases map to TRBD1. This CDR3 has 15 amino acids. Germline-derived CDR1 and CDR2 are SGHNT and YENEEA. V shed 0 bases, J shed 8 bases, and the junction held 8 bases outside the gene matches. This CDR3 reads CASSLDGDRLDGYTF. In DNA, the CDR3 is TGTGCCAGCAGCTTAGATGGGGACAGGCTGGACGGCTACACCTTC.

The chain links TRBV6-5 to TRBJ2-7; the match to TRBD1 covers 9 bases. V lost 4 bases and J lost 5; bases outside the gene matches: 9. Germline V gene lookup returns CDR1 MNHEY and CDR2 SVGAGI. CDR3 length: 15 residues. The CDR3 spells CASSSSGTGINEQYF. CDR3 DNA sequence: TGTGCCAGCAGTTCTTCCGGGACAGGGATCAACGAGCAGTACTTC.

The chain has TRBV6-5 and TRBJ2-7; TRBD2 aligns across 10 bases. This CDR3 is built from 14 residues. Unmatched junction bases numbered 4, after V lost 5 bases and J lost 3 bases. Germline loops: CDR1 MNHEY, CDR2 SVGAGI. The CDR3, as DNA: TGTGCCAGCAGTCTAGCGGGAGTCGGCTACGAGCAGTACTTC. Translated, it gives CASSLAGVGYEQYF.

This clone was seen once. This chain joins TRBV7-2 and TRBJ2-1; D is undetermined. This CDR3 contains 11 residues. Germline-derived CDR1 and CDR2 are SGHTA and FQGNSA. Trimming took 2 bases from V and 9 from J, leaving 5 bases between them. The CDR3 DNA is TGTGCCAGCAGCTTAACGGGTGAGCAGTTCTTC. The encoded protein is CASSLTGEQFF.

This clone was detected only a few times. The J gene is TRBJ1-2, the V gene TRBV6-5, with TRBD1 matching over 9 bases. V lost 4 bases to trimming and J lost 2 bases; unmatched junction nucleotides: 5. The CDR3 spans 15 residues. The germline CDR1 and CDR2 sequences are MNHEY and SVGAGI. CDR3: CASSSWGTGNYGYTF. In DNA form, the CDR3 reads TGTGCCAGCAGTTCCTGGGGGACAGGGAACTATGGCTACACCTTC.

CDR3 residues: CASSSPGQGFHEQYF. The DNA for the CDR3 is TGTGCCAGCAGCTCGCCGGGACAGGGGTTCCACGAGCAGTACTTC. This sequence joins TRBV7-6 and TRBJ2-7; 10 bases line up with TRBD1. CDR1 and CDR2 from the germline V gene are SGHVS and FNYEAQ. The CDR3 has 15 residues. Losses at the gene ends were 4 bases for V and 5 bases for J; bases not matched to a gene: 8.

This rearrangement joins TRBV30 to TRBJ1-1; D is uncertain. The germline gives CDR1 GTSNPN, CDR2 SVGIG (reference sequence). The CDR3 loop spans 11 amino acids. Trimming cost V 0 bases and J 10 bases, with 9 bases left between them. The CDR3 coding sequence is TGTGCCTGGAGTGTTTCCTGGCTAGCTTTCTTT. Protein: CAWSVSWLAFF.

Here the CDR3 reads CASSQGLAGGEETQYF. In DNA form, the CDR3 reads TGCGCCAGCAGCCAAGGACTAGCGGGAGGGGAAGAGACCCAGTACTTC. The chain has TRBV4-1 and TRBJ2-5; 14 nucleotides agree with TRBD2. Trimming at V came to 1 base and at J to 3 bases, leaving 1 base not matched to a gene. CDR3 length equals 16 residues. CDR1 is MGHRA, CDR2 YSYEKL, per germline.

The V gene is TRBV7-2, the J gene TRBJ2-7; 10 nucleotides agree with TRBD2. J lost 3 bases, V lost 1 base, and 3 bases had no gene match. Germline values: CDR1 SGHTA, CDR2 FQGNSA. This CDR3 has 15 amino acids. CDR3 bases: TGTGCCAGCAGCTTAGACACTAGCGGGGTCTACGAGCAGTACTTC. This translates into CASSLDTSGVYEQYF.

This clone showed up just a few times. This chain joins TRBV2 and TRBJ1-3; 7 positions match TRBD1. From germline, CDR1 is SNHLY and CDR2 FYNNEI. V dropped 5 bases and J dropped 3; count of bases not matched to a gene: 4. The CDR3 runs to 14 residues. CDR3 sequence reads: CASSYRGGGNTIYF. CDR3 bases: TGTGCCAGCAGTTACAGGGGAGGTGGAAACACCATATATTTT.

The chain employs TRBV19 and TRBJ1-2; possibly TRBD1 for D (6 bases). The CDR3 has 15 residues. V was trimmed by 3 bases and J by 3 bases, leaving 14 bases between them. From germline, CDR1 is LNHDA and CDR2 SQIVND (reference sequence). The CDR3 sequence: CASSITAGEHYGYTF. DNA of the CDR3: TGTGCCAGTAGTATCACGGCAGGGGAACACTATGGCTACACCTTC.

The rearrangement joins TRBV6-1 to TRBJ2-1; D is ambiguous. The V end was cut by 7 bases, the J end by 4 bases, with 8 bases between. This CDR3 is 12 amino acids long. The V gene's germline CDR1 is MNHNS and CDR2 SASEGT. CDR3 in amino acids: CASTHSYNEQFF. CDR3 DNA: TGTGCCAGCACTCACAGTTACAATGAGCAGTTCTTC.

This chain uses TRBV19 with TRBJ2-7, with 9 bases lining up with TRBD1. This CDR3 has 14 residues. The junction had 11 bases not matched to a gene; V was cut back by 10 bases and J by 4 bases. Germline V gene lookup returns CDR1 LNHDA and CDR2 SQIVND (reference sequence). The CDR3 reads CATRPGTGRYEQYF. The CDR3 DNA follows: TGTGCCACCCGCCCCGGGACAGGGAGGTACGAGCAGTACTTC.

This chain uses TRBV2 with TRBJ1-1, with TRBD1 identical over 7 bases. V trimming: 5 bases; J trimming: 4 bases; junction bases outside the gene matches: 4. Per the germline V gene, CDR1 is SNHLY and CDR2 is FYNNEI. This CDR3 is 13 amino acids long. The CDR3 DNA sequence: TGTGCCAGCAGTAGACAGGGAGTCACTGAAGCTTTCTTT. Encoded protein: CASSRQGVTEAFF. The variable domain in full, completed from reference TRBV2 and TRBJ1-1, reads EPEVTQTPSHQVTQMGQEVILRCVPISNHLYFYWYRQILGQKVEFLVSFYNNEISEKSEIFDDQFSVERPDGSNFTLKIRSTKLEDSAMYFCASSRQGVTEAFFGQGTRLTVV.

The table lists this clone with a few counts. Germline is not matched at one junction end, which may reflect a read error. V usage is TRBV7-9 and J usage is TRBJ2-3, with 11 bases fitting TRBD2. Germline CDR1 and CDR2: SEHNR and FQNEAQ (reference sequence). The CDR3 sequence is 17 residues long. CDR3 in DNA: TGTTCCAGCAGCCCCAAGCGGCTAGCGGGGGGAAAAGATACGCAGTATTTT. This gives the protein CSSSPKRLAGGKDTQYF.

V is TRBV7-2 and J is TRBJ2-1; 8 nucleotides agree with TRBD2. Germline loops: CDR1 SGHTA, CDR2 FQGNSA. V lost 5 bases and J lost 7; bases outside the gene matches: 7. This CDR3 is built from 14 residues. The CDR3, as DNA: TGTGCCAGCAGCCCCACCAGCGGGAGAAATGAGCAGTTCTTC. This gives the protein CASSPTSGRNEQFF.

This chain uses TRBV27 with TRBJ2-7, with D perhaps TRBD2 (6 bases). The CDR3 spans 13 residues. CDR1 and CDR2 from the germline V gene are MNHEY and SMNVEV (reference sequence). V gave up 2 bases and J gave up 6 bases, with 11 bases separating them. As DNA, the CDR3 is TGTGCCAGCAGTTTAGTACTAGCTGCCGAGCAGTACTTC. Amino acids: CASSLVLAAEQYF.

The chain carries TRBV7-9 and TRBJ2-7; 8 bases are shared with TRBD2. CDR1 and CDR2 (germline): SEHNR, FQNEAQ (reference sequence). Germline trimming cut 4 bases from V and 2 bases from J; bases unmatched to any gene: 10. CDR3 length equals 16 residues. CDR3 sequence reads: CASSSALVAGTYEQYF. In DNA form, the CDR3 reads TGTGCCAGCAGCTCAGCTTTGGTAGCGGGAACCTACGAGCAGTACTTC.